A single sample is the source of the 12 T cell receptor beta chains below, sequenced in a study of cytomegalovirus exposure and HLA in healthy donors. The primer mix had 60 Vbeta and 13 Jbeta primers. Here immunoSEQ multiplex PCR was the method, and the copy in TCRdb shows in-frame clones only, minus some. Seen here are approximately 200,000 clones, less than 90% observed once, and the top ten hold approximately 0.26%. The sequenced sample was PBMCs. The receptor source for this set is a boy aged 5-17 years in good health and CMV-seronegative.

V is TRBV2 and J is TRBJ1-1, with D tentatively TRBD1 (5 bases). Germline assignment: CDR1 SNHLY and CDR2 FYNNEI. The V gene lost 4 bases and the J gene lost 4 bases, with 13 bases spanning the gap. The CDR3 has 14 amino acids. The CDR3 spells CASSGYQGGTEAFF. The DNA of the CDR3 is TGTGCCAGCAGTGGATATCAGGGTGGCACTGAAGCTTTCTTT.

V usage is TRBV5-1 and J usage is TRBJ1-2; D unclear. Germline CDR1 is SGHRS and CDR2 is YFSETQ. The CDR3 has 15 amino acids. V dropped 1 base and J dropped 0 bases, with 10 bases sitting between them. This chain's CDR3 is CASSLSIGTNYGYTF. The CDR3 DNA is TGCGCCAGCAGCTTGTCTATTGGTACTAACTATGGCTACACCTTC.

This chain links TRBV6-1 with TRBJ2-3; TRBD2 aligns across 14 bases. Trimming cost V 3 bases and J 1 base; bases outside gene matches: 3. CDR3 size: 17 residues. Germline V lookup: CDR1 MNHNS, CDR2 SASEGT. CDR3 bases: TGTGCCAGCAGTGAGACTAGCGGGGGGGCGGGCACAGATACGCAGTATTTT. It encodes CASSETSGGAGTDTQYF.

The DNA for the CDR3 is TGTGCCAGCAGTTTTAGAGGAGCGGAGACCCAGTACTTC. It encodes CASSFRGAETQYF. The V call is TRBV27, the J call TRBJ2-5; D ambiguous. Germline V gene lookup returns CDR1 MNHEY and CDR2 SMNVEV (reference sequence). Trimming left V 3 bases short and J 5 bases short, with 10 bases between. The CDR3 totals 13 residues.

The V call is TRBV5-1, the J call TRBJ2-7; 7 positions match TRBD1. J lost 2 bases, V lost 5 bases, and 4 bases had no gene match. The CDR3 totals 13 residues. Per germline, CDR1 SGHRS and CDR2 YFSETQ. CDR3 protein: CASRRTGAYEQYF. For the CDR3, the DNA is TGCGCCAGCAGACGGACAGGAGCCTACGAGCAGTACTTC.

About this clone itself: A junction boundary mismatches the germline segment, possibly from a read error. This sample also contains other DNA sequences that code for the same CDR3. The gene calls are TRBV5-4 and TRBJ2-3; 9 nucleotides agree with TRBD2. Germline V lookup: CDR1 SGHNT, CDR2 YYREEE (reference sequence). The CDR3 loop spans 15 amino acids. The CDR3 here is CASSPSGGKADTQYF. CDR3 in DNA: TGCGCCAGCAGCCCGAGCGGGGGGAAAGCGGATACGCAGTATTTT.

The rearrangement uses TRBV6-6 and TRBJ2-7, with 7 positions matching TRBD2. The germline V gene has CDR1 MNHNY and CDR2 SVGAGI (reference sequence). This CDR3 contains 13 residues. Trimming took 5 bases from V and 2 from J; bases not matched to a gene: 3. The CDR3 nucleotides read TGTGCCAGCAGTCTACTAGCGACCTACGAGCAGTACTTC. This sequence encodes CASSLLATYEQYF.

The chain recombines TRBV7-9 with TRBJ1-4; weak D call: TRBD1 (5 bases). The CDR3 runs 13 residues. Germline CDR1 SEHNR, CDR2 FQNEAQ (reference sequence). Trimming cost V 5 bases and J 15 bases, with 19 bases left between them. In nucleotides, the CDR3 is TGTGCCAGCAGCACCTATAAGAGACAGATCATGTTTTTT. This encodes CASSTYKRQIMFF.

CDR3 residues: CASSVDPLWNTEAFF. Here the CDR3 DNA reads TGTGCCAGCAGCGTAGATCCACTCTGGAACACTGAAGCTTTCTTT. The chain recombines TRBV9 with TRBJ1-1; D is unresolved. CDR3 length: 15 amino acids. CDR1 is SGDLS, CDR2 YYNGEE, per germline. The V end lost 0 bases, the J end lost 1 base, and 10 bases lay between the germline ends.

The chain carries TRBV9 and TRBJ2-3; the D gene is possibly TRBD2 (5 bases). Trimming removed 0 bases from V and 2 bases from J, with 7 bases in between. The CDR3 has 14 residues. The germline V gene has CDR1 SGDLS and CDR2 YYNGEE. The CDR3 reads CASSVAGSTDTQYF. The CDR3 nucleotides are TGTGCCAGCAGCGTAGCGGGGTCCACAGATACGCAGTATTTT.

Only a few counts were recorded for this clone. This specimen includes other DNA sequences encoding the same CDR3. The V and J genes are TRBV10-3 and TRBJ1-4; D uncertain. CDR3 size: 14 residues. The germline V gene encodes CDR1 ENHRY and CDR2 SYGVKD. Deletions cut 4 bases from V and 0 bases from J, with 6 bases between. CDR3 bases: TGTGCCATCAGTGGAGAAACAACTAATGAAAAACTGTTTTTT. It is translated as CAISGETTNEKLFF.

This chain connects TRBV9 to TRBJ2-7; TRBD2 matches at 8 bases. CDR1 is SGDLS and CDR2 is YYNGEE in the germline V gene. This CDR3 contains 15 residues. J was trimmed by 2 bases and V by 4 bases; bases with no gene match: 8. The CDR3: CASSPGAGGAYEQYF. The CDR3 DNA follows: TGTGCCAGCAGCCCCGGGGCGGGAGGAGCCTACGAGCAGTACTTC.